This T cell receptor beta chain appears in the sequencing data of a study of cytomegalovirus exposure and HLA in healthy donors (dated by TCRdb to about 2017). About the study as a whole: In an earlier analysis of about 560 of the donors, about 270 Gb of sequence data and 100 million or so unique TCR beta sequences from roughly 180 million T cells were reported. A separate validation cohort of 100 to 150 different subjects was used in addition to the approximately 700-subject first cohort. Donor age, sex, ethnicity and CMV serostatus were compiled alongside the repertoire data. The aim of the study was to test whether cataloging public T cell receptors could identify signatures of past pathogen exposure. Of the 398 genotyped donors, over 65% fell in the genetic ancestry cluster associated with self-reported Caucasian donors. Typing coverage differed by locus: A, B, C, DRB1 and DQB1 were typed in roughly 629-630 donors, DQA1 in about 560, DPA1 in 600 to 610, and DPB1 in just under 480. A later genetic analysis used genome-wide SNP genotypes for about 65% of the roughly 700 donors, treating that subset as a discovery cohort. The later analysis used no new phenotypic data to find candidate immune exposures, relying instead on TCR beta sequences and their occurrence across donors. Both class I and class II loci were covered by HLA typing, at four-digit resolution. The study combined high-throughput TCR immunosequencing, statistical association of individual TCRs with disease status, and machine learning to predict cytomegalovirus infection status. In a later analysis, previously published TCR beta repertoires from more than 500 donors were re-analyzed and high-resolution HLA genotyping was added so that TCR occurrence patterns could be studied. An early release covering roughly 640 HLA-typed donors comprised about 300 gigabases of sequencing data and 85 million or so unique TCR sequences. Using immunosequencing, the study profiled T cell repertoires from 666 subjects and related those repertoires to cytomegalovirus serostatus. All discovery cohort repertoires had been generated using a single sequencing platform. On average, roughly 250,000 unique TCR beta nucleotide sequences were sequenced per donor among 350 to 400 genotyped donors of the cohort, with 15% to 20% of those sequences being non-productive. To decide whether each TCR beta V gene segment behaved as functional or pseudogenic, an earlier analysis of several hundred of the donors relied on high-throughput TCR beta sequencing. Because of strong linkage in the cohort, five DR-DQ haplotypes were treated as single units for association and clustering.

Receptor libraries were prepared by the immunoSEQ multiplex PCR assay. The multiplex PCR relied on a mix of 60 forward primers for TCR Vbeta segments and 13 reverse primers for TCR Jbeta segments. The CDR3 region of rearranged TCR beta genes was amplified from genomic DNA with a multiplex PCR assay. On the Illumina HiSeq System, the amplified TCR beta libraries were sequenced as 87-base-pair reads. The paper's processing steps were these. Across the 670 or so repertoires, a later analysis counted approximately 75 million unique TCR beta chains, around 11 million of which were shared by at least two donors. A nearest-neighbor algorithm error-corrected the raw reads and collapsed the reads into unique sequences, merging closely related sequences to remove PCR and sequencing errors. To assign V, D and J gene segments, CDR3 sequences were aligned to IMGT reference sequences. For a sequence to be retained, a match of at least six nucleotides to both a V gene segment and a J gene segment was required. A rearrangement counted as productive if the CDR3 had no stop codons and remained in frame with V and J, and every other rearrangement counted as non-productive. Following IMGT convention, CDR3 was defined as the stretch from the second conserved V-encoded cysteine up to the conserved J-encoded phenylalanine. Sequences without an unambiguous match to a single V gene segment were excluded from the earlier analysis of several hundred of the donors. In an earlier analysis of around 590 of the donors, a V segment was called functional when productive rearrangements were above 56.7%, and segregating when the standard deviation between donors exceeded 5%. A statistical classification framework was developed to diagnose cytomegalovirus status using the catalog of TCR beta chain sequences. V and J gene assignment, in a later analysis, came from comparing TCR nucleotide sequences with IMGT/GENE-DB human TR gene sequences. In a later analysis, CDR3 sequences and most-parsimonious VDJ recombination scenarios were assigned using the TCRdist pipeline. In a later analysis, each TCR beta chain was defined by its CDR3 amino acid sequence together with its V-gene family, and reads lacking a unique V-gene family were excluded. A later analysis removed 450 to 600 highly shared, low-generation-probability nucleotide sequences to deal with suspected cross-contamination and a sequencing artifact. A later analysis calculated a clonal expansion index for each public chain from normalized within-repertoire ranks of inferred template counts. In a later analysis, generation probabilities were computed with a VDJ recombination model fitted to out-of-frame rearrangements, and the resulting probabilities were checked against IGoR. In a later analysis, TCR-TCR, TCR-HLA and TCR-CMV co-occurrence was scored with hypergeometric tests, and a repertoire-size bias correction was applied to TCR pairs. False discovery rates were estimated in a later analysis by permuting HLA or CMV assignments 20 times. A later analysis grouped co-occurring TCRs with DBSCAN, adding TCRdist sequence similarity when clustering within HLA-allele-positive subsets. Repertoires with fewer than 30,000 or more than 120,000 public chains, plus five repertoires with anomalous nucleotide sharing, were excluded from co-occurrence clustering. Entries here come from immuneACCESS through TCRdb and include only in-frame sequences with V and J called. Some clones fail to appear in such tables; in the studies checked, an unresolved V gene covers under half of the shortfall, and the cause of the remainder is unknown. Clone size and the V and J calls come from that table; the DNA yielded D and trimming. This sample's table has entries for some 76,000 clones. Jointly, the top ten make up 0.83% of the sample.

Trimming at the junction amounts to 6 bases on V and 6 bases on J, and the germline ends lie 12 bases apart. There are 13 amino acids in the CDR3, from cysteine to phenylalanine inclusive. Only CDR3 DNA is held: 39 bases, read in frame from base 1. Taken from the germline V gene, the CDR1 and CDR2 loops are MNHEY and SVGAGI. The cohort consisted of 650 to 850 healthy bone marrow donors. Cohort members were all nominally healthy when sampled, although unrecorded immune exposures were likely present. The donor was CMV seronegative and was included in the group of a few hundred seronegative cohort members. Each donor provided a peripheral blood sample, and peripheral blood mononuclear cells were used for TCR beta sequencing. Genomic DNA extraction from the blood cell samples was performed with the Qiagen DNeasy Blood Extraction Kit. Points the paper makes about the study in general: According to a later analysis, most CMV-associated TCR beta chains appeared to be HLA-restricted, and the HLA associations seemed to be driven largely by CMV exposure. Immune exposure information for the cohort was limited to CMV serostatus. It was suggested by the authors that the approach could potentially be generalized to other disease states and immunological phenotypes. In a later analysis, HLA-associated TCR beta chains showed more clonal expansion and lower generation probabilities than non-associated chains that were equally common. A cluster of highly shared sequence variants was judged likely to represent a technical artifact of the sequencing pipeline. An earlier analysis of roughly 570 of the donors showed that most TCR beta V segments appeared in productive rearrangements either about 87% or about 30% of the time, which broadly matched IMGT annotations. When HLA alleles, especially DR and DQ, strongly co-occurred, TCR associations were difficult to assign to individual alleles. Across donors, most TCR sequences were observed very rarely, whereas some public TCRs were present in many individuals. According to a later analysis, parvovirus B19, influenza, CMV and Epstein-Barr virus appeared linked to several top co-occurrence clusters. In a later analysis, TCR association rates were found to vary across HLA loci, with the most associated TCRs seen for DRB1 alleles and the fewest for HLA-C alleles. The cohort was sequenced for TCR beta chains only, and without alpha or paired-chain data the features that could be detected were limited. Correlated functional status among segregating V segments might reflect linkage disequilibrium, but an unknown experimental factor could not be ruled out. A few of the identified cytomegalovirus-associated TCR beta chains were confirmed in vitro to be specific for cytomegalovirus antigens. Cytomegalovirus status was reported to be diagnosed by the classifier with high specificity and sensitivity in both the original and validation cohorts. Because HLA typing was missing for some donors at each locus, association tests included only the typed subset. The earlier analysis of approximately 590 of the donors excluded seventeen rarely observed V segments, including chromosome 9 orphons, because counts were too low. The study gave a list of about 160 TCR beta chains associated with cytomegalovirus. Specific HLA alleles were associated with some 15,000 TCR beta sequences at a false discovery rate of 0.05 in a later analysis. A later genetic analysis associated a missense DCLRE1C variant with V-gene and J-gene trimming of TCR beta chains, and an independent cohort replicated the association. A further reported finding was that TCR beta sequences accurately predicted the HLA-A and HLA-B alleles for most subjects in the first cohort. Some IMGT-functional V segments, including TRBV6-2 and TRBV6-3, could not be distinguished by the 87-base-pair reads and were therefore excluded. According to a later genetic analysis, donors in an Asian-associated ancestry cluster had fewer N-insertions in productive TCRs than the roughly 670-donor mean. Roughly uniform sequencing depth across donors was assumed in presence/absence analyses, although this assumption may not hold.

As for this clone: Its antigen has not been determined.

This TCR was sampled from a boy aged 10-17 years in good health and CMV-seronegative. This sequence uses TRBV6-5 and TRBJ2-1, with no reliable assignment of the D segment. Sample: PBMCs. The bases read TGTGCCAGCAGGGAGCTGTCGTCCAATGAGCAGTTCTTC. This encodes CASRELSSNEQFF.